Following are 19 T cell receptor beta chains from one sample sequenced in a study of Tregs in tolerant kidney transplant recipients. Assay used: immunoSEQ multiplex PCR; TCRdb lists only in-frame clones, some missing. The table has over 60,000 clones, about 83% seen once. Sequenced input: CD4+ T cells from blood. The receptors derive from a human donor in good health.

The chain links TRBV2 to TRBJ2-7, with unresolved D. This CDR3 has 13 residues. Trimming left V 1 base short and J 9 bases short, with 13 bases between. CDR1 SNHLY and CDR2 FYNNEI come from the germline V gene. In nucleotides, the CDR3 is TGTGCCAGCAGTGAAGTTGGCTCACCAGGGCAGTACTTC. Protein: CASSEVGSPGQYF.

The CDR3 DNA reads as TGCGCCAGCAGCATCCTCTCGGGGGGAGCCTACGAGCAGTACTTC. It codes for CASSILSGGAYEQYF. The J gene is TRBJ2-7, the V gene TRBV5-1; the match to TRBD2 covers 7 bases. The germline gives CDR1 SGHRS, CDR2 YFSETQ. The CDR3 loop spans 15 amino acids. Trimming took 4 bases from V and 2 from J; bases not matched to a gene: 9.

The chain couples TRBV29-1 to TRBJ1-1, with D perhaps TRBD1 (6 bases). CDR1 is SQVTM, CDR2 ANQGSEA, per germline. The CDR3 extends over 13 amino acids. Between the trimmed V and J ends, which lost 7 bases and 1 base, there was a span of 13 bases. For the CDR3, the DNA is TGCAGCGGTTATCAGGGGCCGAACACTGAAGCTTTCTTT. This codes for CSGYQGPNTEAFF.

The rearrangement joins TRBV11-3 to TRBJ2-2; TRBD1 is a possible D gene (5 bases). Deletions cut 5 bases from V and 6 bases from J, with 16 bases between. This CDR3 contains 15 residues. The V gene's germline CDR1 is SGHNT and CDR2 YENEEA. The CDR3 spells CASSRLQAVAGELFF. The CDR3, as DNA: TGTGCCAGCAGCCGCCTACAGGCTGTCGCCGGGGAGCTGTTTTTT.

This clone came up a few times. The chain's CDR3 is CASSLERGGSEQYF. The CDR3 DNA sequence: TGTGCCAGCAGCCTTGAGAGAGGGGGCAGCGAGCAGTACTTC. This chain links TRBV11-2 with TRBJ2-7, with 7 positions matching TRBD1. V gave up 5 bases and J gave up 6 bases; unmatched junction bases: 10. This CDR3 has 14 amino acids. Germline-derived CDR1 and CDR2 are SGHAT and FQNNGV.

This clone was detected only once. The rearrangement joins TRBV7-9 to TRBJ2-1, with D possibly being TRBD1 (5 bases). V shed 5 bases and J shed 2 bases, with 13 bases lying between them. The CDR3 is 15 residues long. Looked up from germline, CDR1 is SEHNR and CDR2 is FQNEAQ (reference sequence). The CDR3 nucleotides read TGTGCCAGCAGCGCTCTAGGGGCGGCCTACAATGAGCAGTTCTTC. This codes for CASSALGAAYNEQFF.

V usage is TRBV2 and J usage is TRBJ2-3; D is ambiguous. Looked up from germline, CDR1 is SNHLY and CDR2 is FYNNEI. This CDR3 comprises 13 residues. Trimming left V 3 bases short and J 2 bases short, with 6 bases between. DNA for the CDR3: TGTGCCAGCAGTGAGTCTGTCACAGATACGCAGTATTTT. Translating it yields CASSESVTDTQYF.

The rearrangement links TRBV19 to TRBJ2-5; 8 bases are shared with TRBD2. The CDR3 runs 17 residues. CDR1 and CDR2 from the germline V gene are LNHDA and SQIVND (reference sequence). V trimming: 5 bases; J trimming: 4 bases; junction bases outside the gene matches: 15. The CDR3: CASSSLVERELGETQYF. CDR3 nucleotide sequence: TGTGCCAGTAGTTCACTCGTAGAGCGGGAGCTGGGAGAGACCCAGTACTTC.

The J gene is TRBJ1-1, the V gene TRBV30, with TRBD1 identical over 9 bases. From germline, CDR1 is GTSNPN and CDR2 SVGIG (reference sequence). The CDR3 is 17 amino acids. V shed 0 bases, J shed 10 bases, and the junction held 18 bases outside the gene matches. CDR3 sequence (DNA): TGTGCCTGGAGTGTTTCAGGCCTCCGGGACAGGGCGTCGGCAGCTTTCTTT. Translating it yields CAWSVSGLRDRASAAFF.

This clone came up a few times. The V and J genes are TRBV7-2 and TRBJ1-2, with no clear D. CDR3 length equals 13 residues. Trimming removed 3 bases at V and 8 bases at J, with 13 bases between. The germline V gene encodes CDR1 SGHTA and CDR2 FQGNSA. This CDR3 is CASSLDVPRGYTF. In DNA form, the CDR3 reads TGTGCCAGCAGCTTGGACGTACCCAGAGGCTACACCTTC.

The chain recombines TRBV6-5 with TRBJ1-2; tentative D call: TRBD1 (5 bases). This CDR3 contains 14 residues. Germline loops: CDR1 MNHEY, CDR2 SVGAGI. Trimming pared 2 bases from V and 2 bases from J, leaving 9 bases between. CDR3 coding DNA: TGTGCCAGCAGTTACCTACGGGGGAACTATGGCTACACCTTC. It is translated as CASSYLRGNYGYTF.

This chain connects TRBV7-2 to TRBJ2-3; D perhaps matches TRBD2 (5 bases). This CDR3 has 17 residues. Germline-derived CDR1 and CDR2 are SGHTA and FQGNSA. Trimming pared 4 bases from V and 1 base from J, leaving 18 bases between. CDR3 in amino acids: CASSSLASGWGTDTQYF. The CDR3 bases are TGTGCCAGCAGCTCGCTGGCCTCGGGGTGGGGCACAGATACGCAGTATTTT.

The chain recombines TRBV10-3 with TRBJ2-1; D not certain. The V end lost 2 bases, the J end lost 6 bases, and 8 bases lay between the germline ends. CDR1 and CDR2 (germline): ENHRY, SYGVKD. This CDR3 region has 13 residues. CDR3 amino acids: CAISERSPNEQFF. The CDR3 nucleotides are TGTGCCATCAGTGAGCGCAGTCCCAATGAGCAGTTCTTC.

The chain is built from TRBV7-2 and TRBJ2-1; D is possibly TRBD2 (6 bases). Germline V lookup: CDR1 SGHTA, CDR2 FQGNSA. The CDR3 extends over 17 amino acids. Trimming cost V 5 bases and J 3 bases, with 20 bases left between them. CDR3 loop: CASSSSVRSGVYNEQFF. CDR3 in DNA: TGTGCCAGCAGCAGCTCAGTTCGGTCGGGGGTCTACAATGAGCAGTTCTTC. The full variable domain, its missing parts supplied by reference TRBV7-2 and TRBJ2-1, is GAGVSQSPSNKVTEKGKDVELRCDPISGHTALYWYRQSLGQGLEFLIYFQGNSAPDKSGLPSDRFSAERTGGSVSTLTIQRTQQEDSAVYLCASSSSVRSGVYNEQFFGPGTRLTVL.

In its sample, this clone was seen a few times. The chain employs TRBV7-9 and TRBJ2-3; the D is unclear. This CDR3 comprises 14 residues. Trimming shortened V by 1 base and J by 3 bases, and 8 bases separated the two germline ends. The germline CDR1 and CDR2 sequences are SEHNR and FQNEAQ (reference sequence). The CDR3 DNA sequence: TGTGCCAGCAGCTTAGGGCAGGCTACAGATACGCAGTATTTT. Translating it yields CASSLGQATDTQYF.

As regards this clone: Its ends do not fully match the called genes, so a read error is possible. The rearrangement links TRBV10-3 to TRBJ2-3; D tentatively fits TRBD1 or TRBD2 (5 bases each). The germline V gene has CDR1 ENHRY and CDR2 SYGVKD. The CDR3 length is 15 residues. In DNA, the CDR3 is TGTGCCAGCAGTTACGGGGCAGGCGGAACAGATACGCAGTATTTT. It specifies CASSYGAGGTDTQYF.

V and J are TRBV30 and TRBJ2-7, with D possibly TRBD1 on 6 matching bases. The CDR3 extends over 12 amino acids. V lost 3 bases, J lost 6 bases, and 12 bases lay in between. Germline assignment: CDR1 GTSNPN and CDR2 SVGIG (reference sequence). Here the CDR3 DNA reads TGTGCCTGGAGCGGACAGTTGATCGAGCAGTACTTC. Its protein is CAWSGQLIEQYF. Drawing the rest from reference TRBV30 and TRBJ2-7, the complete variable domain is SQTIHQWPATLVQPVGSPLSLECTVEGTSNPNLYWYRQAAGRGLQLLFYSVGIGQISSEVPQNLSASRPQDRQFILSSKKLLLSDSGFYLCAWSGQLIEQYFGPGTRLTVT.

The chain combines TRBV18 with TRBJ1-3; D remains ambiguous. The germline V and J ends were trimmed by 4 bases and 0 bases, with 4 bases remaining between them. From germline, CDR1 is KGHSH and CDR2 LQKENI. There are 13 residues in the CDR3. In DNA form, the CDR3 reads TGTGCCAGCTCACAGAGCTCTGGAAACACCATATATTTT. Residues: CASSQSSGNTIYF.

The V call is TRBV19, the J call TRBJ2-5; TRBD2 agrees at 14 bases. Unmatched junction bases numbered 8, after V lost 9 bases and J lost 5 bases. The CDR3 is 15 residues long. Germline assignment: CDR1 LNHDA and CDR2 SQIVND (reference sequence). The CDR3 DNA follows: TGTGCCAGCTCAACGGGACTAGCGGGAGTGGAGACCCAGTACTTC. Translated: CASSTGLAGVETQYF.